This T cell receptor (beta chain) was captured in a study of CD8 T cells in Susac syndrome. Sequencing targeted TCR beta in T cells from blood (CD8+ and CD4+). Healthy donors were controls matched for age and sex. TEMRA cells were FACS-enriched, and CD8+ and CD4+ T cells were isolated negatively. When the RNA was reverse transcribed, random hexamers were used with an input of roughly 0.5 to 1 ug. Across 54 Vbeta and 13 Jbeta, immunoSEQ multiplex PCR amplified TCR beta CDR3. TCRdb processed the immunoSEQ multiplex PCR reads anew with MiXCR; each CDR3 protein has one entry. The sample carries around 170,000 distinct CDR3 sequences, about 90% recorded once. Per the germline V gene, CDR1 is SGHRS and CDR2 is YFSETQ. This CDR3 spans 11 amino acids. V lost 7 bases, J lost 6 bases, and 10 bases lay in between.

The sample comprised CD4+ T cells from PBMCs. The chain recombines TRBV5-1 with TRBJ1-2, with unresolved D. The clonotype originates from a human donor in good health. Here the CDR3 DNA reads TGCGCCAGCGGTTCAAGGGATGGCTACACCTTC. Its translation: CASGSRDGYTF.